This TCR beta chain was identified in a study of blood T cell repertoires in COVID-19. Germline values: CDR1 MNHEY, CDR2 SMNVEV (reference sequence). With 6 bases clipped from V and 4 bases from J, the junction kept 11 bases outside the gene matches. CDR3 length: 17 residues. Some clones are missing from TCRdb's copy, which holds only in-frame ones; the method was immunoSEQ multiplex PCR. The data contain some 290,000 clones, 89% of them singletons. Participants, roughly 18 to 90 years old, spanned 24 US areas. The rearrangement uses TRBV27 and TRBJ2-2, with TRBD2 matching 10 bases. The sequencing input was PBMCs or T cells enriched from blood (not recorded which). The receptor was derived from a woman in her twenties or thirties who had recovered from COVID-19. Here the CDR3 DNA reads TGTGCCAGCAGGACTGATAAGCGGGAGGGCCCCACCGGGGAGCTGTTTTTT. Translated, it gives CASRTDKREGPTGELFF.